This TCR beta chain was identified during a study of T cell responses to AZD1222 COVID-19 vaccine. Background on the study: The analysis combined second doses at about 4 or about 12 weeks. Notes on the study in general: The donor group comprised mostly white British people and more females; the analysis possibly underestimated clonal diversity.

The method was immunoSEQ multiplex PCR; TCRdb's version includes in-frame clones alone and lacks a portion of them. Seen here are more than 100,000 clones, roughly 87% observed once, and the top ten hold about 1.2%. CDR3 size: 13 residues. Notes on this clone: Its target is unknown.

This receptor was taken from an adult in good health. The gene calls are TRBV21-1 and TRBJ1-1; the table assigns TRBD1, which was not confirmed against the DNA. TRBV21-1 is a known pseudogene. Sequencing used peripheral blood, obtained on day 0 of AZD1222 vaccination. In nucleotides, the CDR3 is TGTGCCAGCAGTTTGACAATTCGCACTGAAGCTTTCTTT. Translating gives CASSLTIRTEAFF.